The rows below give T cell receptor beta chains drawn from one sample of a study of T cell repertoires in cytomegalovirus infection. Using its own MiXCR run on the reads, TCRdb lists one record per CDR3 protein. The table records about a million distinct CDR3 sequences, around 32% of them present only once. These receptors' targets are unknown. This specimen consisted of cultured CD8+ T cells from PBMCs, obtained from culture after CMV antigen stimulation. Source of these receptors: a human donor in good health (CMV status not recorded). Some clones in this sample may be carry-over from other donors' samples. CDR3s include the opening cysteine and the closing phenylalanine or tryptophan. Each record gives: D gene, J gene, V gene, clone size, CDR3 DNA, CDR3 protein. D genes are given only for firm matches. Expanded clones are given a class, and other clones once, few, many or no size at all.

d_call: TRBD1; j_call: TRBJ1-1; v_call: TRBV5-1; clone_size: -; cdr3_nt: TGCGCCAGCAGAAAGACAGGGGGAATTGAAGCTTTCTTT; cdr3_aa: CASRKTGGIEAFF
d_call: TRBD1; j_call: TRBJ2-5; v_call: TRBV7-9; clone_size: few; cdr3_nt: TGTGCCAGCAGCTTACGAGGACAGGGGAAAGAGACCCAGTACTTC; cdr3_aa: CASSLRGQGKETQYF
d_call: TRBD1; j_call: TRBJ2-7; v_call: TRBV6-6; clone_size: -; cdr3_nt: TGTGCCAGCAGCGGAACGGGACAGGGGTTGTACGAGCAGTACTTC; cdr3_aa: CASSGTGQGLYEQYF
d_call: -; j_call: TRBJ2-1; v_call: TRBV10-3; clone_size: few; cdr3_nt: TGTGCCATCACCTCCAGGGTTCCCCACTCCTACAATGAGCAGTTCTTC; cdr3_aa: CAITSRVPHSYNEQFF
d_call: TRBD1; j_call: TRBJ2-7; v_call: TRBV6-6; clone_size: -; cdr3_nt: TGTGCCAGCAGTCACCCGGGACAGCTTGACTACGAGCAGTACTTC; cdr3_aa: CASSHPGQLDYEQYF
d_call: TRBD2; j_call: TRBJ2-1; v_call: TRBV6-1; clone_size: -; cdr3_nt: TGTGCCAGCAGTGTACAGCGGGGGTTTGATGAGCAGTTCTTC; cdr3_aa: CASSVQRGFDEQFF
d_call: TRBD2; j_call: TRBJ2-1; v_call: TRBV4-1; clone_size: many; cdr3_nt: TGTGCCAGCAGCCGCGGGGGGTACAATGAGCAGTTCTTC; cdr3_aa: CASSRGGYNEQFF
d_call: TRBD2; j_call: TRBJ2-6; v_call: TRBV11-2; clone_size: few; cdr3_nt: TGTGCCAGCCGGGAGACTAGCGGGGGTTTTCGTGGGGCCAACGTCCTGACTTTC; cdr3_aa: CASRETSGGFRGANVLTF
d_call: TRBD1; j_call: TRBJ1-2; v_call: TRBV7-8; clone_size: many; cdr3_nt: TGTGCCAGCAGCTTGGAAACCGGGACAGGGGGCGATGGCTACACCTTC; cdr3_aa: CASSLETGTGGDGYTF
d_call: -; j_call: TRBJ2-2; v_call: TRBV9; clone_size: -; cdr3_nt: TGTGCCAGCAGCCCCAAAGGGCTTTTGAACACCGGGGAGCTGTTTTTT; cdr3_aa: CASSPKGLLNTGELFF
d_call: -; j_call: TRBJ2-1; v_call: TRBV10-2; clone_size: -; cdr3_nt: TGCGCCAGCAGTGAGGAGCAACAGGGTAATGAGCATTTCTTC; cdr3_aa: CASSEEQQGNEHFF
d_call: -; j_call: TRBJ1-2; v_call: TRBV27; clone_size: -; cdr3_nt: TGTGCCAGCAGTTTATCCGGCGCGCGGGGCCCCTATGGCTACACCTTC; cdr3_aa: CASSLSGARGPYGYTF
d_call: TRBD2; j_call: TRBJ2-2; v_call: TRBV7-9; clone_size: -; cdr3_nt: TGTGCCAGCAGCCCAGCGGGGGGGGCGGCCACCGGGGAGCTGTTTTTT; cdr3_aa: CASSPAGGAATGELFF
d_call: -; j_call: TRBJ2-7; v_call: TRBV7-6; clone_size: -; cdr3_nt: TGTGCCAGCAGCTTAAATGACGGACAGCTGTACGAGCAGTACTTC; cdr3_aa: CASSLNDGQLYEQYF
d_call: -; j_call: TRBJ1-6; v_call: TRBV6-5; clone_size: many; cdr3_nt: TGTGCCAGCAGGCTCGACAAACAGGAACCCCTCCACTTT; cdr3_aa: CASRLDKQEPLHF
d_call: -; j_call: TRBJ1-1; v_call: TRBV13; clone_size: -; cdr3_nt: TGTGCCAGCAGCTTAGCAGGGGATGGTTACACTGAAGCTTTCTTT; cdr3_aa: CASSLAGDGYTEAFF
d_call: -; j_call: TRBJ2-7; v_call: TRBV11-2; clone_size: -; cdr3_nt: TGTGCCAGCAGCTCATTCGGACGGGATTCCTACGAGCAGTACTTC; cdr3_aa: CASSSFGRDSYEQYF
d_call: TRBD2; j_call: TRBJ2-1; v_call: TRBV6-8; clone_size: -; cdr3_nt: TGTGCCAGCAGTTACATGTGGACTAGCGCGAACAATGAGCAGTTCTTC; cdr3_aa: CASSYMWTSANNEQFF
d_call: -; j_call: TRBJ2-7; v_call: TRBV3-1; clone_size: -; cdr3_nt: TGTGCCAGCAGCCAACGGTACAGCGGAAACCCCTACGAGCAGTACTTC; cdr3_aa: CASSQRYSGNPYEQYF
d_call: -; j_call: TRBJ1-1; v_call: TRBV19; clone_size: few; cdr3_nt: TGTGCCAGTAGAAGAAAGGCGGACACTGAAGCTTTCTTT; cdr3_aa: CASRRKADTEAFF
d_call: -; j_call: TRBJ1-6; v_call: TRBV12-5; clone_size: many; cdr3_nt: TGTGCTAGTGGTTTTTTCCAGAATTCACCCCTCCACTTT; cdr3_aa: CASGFFQNSPLHF
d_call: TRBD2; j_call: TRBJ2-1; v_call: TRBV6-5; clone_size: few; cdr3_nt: TGTGCCAGCAGTACCCCCGCAGCGGGAGGGTTCAATGAGCAGTTCTTC; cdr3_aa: CASSTPAAGGFNEQFF
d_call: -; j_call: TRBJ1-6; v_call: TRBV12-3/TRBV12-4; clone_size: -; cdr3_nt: TGTGTCAGCAGTTACGTCCGGGGGTCACCCCTCCACTTT; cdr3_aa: CVSSYVRGSPLHF
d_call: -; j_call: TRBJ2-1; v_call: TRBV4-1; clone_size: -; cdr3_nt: TGCGCCAGCAGCCCCGATGACAATGAGCAGTTCTTC; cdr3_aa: CASSPDDNEQFF
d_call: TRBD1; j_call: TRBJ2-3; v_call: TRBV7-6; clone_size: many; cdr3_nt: TGTGCCAGCAGCTTAGGTTCGGGACAGGACACAGATACGCAGTATTTT; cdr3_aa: CASSLGSGQDTDTQYF
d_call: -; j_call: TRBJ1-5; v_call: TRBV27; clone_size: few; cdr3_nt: TGTGCCAGTTCCCTTAACGCATACCAGCCCCAGCATTTT; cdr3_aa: CASSLNAYQPQHF
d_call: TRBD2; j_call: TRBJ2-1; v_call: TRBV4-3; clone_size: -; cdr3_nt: TGCGCCAGCAGCCAAGATGTGCTAGCGGTGACCTACAATGAGCAGTTCTTT; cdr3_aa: CASSQDVLAVTYNEQFF
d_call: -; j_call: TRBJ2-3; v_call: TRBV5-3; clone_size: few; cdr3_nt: TGTGCCAGCAGCTTGCCCCCCACAGATACGCAGTATTTT; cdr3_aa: CASSLPPTDTQYF
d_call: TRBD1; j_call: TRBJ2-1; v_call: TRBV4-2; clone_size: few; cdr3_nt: TGTGCCAGCAGCCAACCCCGGGACAGGGCAAACAATGAGCAGTTCTTC; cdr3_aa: CASSQPRDRANNEQFF
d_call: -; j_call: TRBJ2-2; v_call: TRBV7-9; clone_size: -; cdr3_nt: TGTGCCAGCAGCTTAGCGGTCCACGTAACCGGGGAGCTGTTTTTT; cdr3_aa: CASSLAVHVTGELFF
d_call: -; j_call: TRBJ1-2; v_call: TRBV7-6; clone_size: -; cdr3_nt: TGTGCCAGCAGCTTATGGTCGGGGGGCTACACCTTC; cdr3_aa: CASSLWSGGYTF
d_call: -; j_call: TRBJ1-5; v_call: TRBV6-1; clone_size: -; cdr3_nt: TGTGCCAACAGCCACCCCTTGACAGATTATAGCAATCAGCCCCAGCATTTT; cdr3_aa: CANSHPLTDYSNQPQHF
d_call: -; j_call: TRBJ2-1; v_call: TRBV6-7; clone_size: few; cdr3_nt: TGTGCCAGCAGCCAAGGGGTCTCCTACAATGAGCAGTTCTTC; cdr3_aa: CASSQGVSYNEQFF
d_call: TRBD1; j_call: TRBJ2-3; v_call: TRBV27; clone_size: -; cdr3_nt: TGTGCCAGCAGTTTTGGGACAGCTTTAGATACGCAGTATTTT; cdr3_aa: CASSFGTALDTQYF
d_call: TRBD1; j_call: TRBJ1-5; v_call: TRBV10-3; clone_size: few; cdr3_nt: TGTGCCACCTGGGACAGGGCCAATCAGCCCCAGCATTTT; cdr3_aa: CATWDRANQPQHF
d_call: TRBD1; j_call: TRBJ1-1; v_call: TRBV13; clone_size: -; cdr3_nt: TGTGCCAGCAGCTCAACGGGACAGGGAGAAACTGAAGCTTTCTTT; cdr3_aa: CASSSTGQGETEAFF
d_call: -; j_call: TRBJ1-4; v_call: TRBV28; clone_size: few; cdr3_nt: TGTGCCAGCAGTTTTGAGTTCATCAACCCGGAACTGTTTTTT; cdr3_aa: CASSFEFINPELFF